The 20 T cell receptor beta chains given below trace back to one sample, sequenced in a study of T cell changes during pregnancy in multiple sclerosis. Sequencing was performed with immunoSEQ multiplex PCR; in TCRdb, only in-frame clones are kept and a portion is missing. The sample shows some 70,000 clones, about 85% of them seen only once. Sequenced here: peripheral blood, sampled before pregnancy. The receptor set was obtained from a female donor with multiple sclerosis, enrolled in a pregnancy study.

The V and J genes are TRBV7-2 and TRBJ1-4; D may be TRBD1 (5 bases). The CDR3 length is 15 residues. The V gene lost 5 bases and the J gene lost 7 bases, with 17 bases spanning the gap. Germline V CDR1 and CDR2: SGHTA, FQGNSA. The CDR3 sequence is CASSPDRMSGEKLFF. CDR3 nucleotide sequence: TGTGCCAGCAGCCCCGACAGAATGTCTGGTGAAAAACTGTTTTTT. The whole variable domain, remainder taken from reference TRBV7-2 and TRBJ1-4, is GAGVSQSPSNKVTEKGKDVELRCDPISGHTALYWYRQSLGQGLEFLIYFQGNSAPDKSGLPSDRFSAERTGGSVSTLTIQRTQQEDSAVYLCASSPDRMSGEKLFFGSGTQLSVL.

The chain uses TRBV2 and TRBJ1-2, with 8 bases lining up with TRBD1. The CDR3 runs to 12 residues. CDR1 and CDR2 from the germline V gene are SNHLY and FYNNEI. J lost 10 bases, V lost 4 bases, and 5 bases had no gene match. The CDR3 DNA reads TGTGCCAGCAGTGGACCGGGACAGGCCTACACCTTC. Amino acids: CASSGPGQAYTF.

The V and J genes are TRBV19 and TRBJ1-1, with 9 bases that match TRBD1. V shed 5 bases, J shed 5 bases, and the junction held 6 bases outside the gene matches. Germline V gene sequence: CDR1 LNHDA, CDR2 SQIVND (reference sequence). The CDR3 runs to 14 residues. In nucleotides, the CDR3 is TGTGCCAGTAGTCGACAGGGGGAAGTAACTGAAGCTTTCTTT. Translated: CASSRQGEVTEAFF.

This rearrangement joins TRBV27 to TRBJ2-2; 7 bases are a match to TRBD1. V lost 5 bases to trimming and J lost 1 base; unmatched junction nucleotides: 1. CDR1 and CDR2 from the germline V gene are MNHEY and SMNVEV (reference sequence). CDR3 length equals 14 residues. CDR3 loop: CASSHRGNTGELFF. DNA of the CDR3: TGTGCCAGCAGTCACAGGGGGAACACCGGGGAGCTGTTTTTT.

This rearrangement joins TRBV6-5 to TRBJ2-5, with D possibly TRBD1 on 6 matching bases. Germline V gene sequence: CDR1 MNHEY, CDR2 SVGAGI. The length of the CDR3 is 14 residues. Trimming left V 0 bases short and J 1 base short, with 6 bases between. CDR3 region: CASSYSGAQETQYF. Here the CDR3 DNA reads TGTGCCAGCAGTTACTCGGGGGCCCAAGAGACCCAGTACTTC.

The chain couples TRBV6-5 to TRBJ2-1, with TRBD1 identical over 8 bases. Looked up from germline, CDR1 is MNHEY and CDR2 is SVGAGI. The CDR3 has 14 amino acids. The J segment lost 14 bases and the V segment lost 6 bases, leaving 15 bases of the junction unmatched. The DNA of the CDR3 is TGTGCCAGCAGACCAGTAGGACAGGGTCCTCGGAAGTTCTTC. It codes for CASRPVGQGPRKFF.

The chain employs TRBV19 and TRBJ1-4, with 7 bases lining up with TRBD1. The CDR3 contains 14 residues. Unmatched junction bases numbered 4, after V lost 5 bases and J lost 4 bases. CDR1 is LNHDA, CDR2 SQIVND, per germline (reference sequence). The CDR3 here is CASSARTGNEKLFF. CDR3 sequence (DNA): TGTGCCAGTAGTGCCCGGACAGGTAATGAAAAACTGTTTTTT.

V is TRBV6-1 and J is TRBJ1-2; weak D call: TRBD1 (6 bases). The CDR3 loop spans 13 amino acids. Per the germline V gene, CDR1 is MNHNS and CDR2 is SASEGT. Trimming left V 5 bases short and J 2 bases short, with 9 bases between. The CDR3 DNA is TGTGCCAGCAGTTCAACAGGGAACTATGGCTACACCTTC. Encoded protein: CASSSTGNYGYTF.

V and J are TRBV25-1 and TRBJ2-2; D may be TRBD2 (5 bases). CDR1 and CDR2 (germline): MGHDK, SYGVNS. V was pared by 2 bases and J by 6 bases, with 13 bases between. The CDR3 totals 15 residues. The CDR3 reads CASSELGISAGELFF. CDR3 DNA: TGTGCCAGCAGTGAACTCGGGATCTCTGCCGGGGAGCTGTTTTTT.

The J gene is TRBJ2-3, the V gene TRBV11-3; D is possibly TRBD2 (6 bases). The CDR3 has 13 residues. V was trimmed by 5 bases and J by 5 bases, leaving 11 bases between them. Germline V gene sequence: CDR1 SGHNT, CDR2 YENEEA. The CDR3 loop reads CASSPDSGDTQYF. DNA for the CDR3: TGTGCCAGCAGCCCAGATAGCGGAGATACGCAGTATTTT.

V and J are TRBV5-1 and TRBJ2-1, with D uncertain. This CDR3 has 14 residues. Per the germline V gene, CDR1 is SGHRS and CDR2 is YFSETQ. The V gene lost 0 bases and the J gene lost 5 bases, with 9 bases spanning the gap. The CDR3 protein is CASSLGTNHNEQFF. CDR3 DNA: TGCGCCAGCAGCTTGGGAACTAATCACAATGAGCAGTTCTTC.

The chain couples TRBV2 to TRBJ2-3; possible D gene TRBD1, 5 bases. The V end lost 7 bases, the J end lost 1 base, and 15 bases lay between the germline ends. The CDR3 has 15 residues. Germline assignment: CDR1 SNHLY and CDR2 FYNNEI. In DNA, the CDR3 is TGTGCCAGCAAAGGGGATAGGGTAGGCACAGATACGCAGTATTTT. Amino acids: CASKGDRVGTDTQYF. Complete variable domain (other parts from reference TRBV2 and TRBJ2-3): EPEVTQTPSHQVTQMGQEVILRCVPISNHLYFYWYRQILGQKVEFLVSFYNNEISEKSEIFDDQFSVERPDGSNFTLKIRSTKLEDSAMYFCASKGDRVGTDTQYFGPGTRLTVL.

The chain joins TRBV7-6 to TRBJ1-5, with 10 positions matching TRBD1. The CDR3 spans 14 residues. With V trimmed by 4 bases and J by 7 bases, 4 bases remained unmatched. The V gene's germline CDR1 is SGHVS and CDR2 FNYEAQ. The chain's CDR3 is CASSYDRGQQPQHF. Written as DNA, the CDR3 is TGTGCCAGCAGCTACGACAGGGGGCAACAGCCCCAGCATTTT.

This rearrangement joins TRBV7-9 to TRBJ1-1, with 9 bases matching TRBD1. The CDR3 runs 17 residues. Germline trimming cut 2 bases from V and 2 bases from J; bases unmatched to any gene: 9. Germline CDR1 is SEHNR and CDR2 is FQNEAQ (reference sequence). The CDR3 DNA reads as TGTGCCAGCAGCTTATTTTGGGACAGGGATGCTAACACTGAAGCTTTCTTT. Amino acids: CASSLFWDRDANTEAFF.

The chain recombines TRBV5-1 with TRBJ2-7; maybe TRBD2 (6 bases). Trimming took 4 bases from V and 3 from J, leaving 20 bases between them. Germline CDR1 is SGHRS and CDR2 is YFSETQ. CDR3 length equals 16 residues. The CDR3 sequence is CASSRQEGTMIYEQYF. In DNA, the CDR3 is TGCGCCAGCAGCAGGCAGGAGGGGACGATGATCTACGAGCAGTACTTC.

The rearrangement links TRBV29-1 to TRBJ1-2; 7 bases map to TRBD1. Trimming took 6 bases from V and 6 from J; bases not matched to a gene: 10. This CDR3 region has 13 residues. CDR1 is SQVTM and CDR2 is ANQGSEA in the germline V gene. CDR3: CSVGRDREDGYTF. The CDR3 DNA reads TGCAGCGTCGGAAGAGACAGGGAGGATGGCTACACCTTC.

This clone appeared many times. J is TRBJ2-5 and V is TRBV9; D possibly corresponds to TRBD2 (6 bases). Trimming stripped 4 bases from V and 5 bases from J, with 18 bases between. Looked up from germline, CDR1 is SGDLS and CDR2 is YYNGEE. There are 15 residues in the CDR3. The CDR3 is CASSPQRVRGETQYF. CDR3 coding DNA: TGTGCCAGCAGCCCCCAGCGGGTTCGGGGGGAGACCCAGTACTTC.

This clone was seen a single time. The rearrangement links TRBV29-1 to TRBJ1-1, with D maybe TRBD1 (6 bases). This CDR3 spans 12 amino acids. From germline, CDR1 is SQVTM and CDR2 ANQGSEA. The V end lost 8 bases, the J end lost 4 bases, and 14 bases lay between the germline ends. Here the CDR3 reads CSSLGASTEAFF. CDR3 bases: TGCAGCTCGTTGGGGGCGAGCACTGAAGCTTTCTTT.

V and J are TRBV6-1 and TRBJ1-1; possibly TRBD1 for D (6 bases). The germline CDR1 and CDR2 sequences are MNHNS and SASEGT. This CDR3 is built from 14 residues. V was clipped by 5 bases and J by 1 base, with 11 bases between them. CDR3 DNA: TGTGCCAGCAGTCCCCGGACAGCGAACACTGAAGCTTTCTTT. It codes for CASSPRTANTEAFF.

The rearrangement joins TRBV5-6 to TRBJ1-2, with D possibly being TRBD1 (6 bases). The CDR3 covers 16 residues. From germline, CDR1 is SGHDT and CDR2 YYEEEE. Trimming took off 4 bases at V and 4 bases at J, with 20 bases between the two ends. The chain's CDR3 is CASSVQGVYAPYGYTF. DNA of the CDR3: TGTGCCAGCAGCGTACAGGGTGTGTACGCCCCCTATGGCTACACCTTC.